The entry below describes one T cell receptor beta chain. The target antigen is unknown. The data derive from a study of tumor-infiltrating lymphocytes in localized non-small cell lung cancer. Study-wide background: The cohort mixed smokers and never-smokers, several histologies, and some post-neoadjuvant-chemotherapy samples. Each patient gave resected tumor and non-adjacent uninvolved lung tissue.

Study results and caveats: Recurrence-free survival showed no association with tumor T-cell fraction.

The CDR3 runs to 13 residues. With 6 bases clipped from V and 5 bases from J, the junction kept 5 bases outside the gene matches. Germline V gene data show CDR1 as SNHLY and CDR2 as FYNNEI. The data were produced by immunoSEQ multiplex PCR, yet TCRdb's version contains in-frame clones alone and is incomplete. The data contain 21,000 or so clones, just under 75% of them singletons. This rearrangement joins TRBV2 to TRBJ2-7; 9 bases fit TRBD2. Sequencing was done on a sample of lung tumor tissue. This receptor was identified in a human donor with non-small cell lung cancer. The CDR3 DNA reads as TGTGCCAGCAGGCCTAGCGGGGACCACGAGCAGTACTTC. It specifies CASRPSGDHEQYF.